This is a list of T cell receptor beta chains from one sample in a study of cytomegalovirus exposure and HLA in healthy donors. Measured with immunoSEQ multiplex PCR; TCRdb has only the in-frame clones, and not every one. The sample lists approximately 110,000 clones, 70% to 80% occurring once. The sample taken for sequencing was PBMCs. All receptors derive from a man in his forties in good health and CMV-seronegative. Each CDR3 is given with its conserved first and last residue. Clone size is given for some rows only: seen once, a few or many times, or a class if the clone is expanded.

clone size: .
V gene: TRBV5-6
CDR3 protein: CASSLALAGVYDTQYF

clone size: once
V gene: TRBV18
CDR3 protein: CASSPRDRANQPQHF

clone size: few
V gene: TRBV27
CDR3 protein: CASSSRTGRWIF

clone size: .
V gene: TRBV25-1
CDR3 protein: CASSDGTGGTEAFF

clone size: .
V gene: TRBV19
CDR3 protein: CASRDAGGLPQHF

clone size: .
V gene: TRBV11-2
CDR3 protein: CASSLDATSRQPQHF

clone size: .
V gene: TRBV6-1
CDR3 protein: CASWRGSGNTIYF

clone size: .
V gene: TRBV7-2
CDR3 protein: CASSLRTSGGLADTQYF

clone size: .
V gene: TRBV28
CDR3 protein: CASSNPPRNTEAFF

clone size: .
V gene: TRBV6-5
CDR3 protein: CASSDSDRKETQYF

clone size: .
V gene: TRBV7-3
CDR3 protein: CASSRLAGGSNEQFF

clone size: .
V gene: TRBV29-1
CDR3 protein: CSVEVKGLPYEQYF

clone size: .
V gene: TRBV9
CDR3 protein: CASSAGEREVDEQYF

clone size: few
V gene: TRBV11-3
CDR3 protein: CASSLDRGSGWRSYEQYF

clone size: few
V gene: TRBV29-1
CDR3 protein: CSGMGDRPGELFF